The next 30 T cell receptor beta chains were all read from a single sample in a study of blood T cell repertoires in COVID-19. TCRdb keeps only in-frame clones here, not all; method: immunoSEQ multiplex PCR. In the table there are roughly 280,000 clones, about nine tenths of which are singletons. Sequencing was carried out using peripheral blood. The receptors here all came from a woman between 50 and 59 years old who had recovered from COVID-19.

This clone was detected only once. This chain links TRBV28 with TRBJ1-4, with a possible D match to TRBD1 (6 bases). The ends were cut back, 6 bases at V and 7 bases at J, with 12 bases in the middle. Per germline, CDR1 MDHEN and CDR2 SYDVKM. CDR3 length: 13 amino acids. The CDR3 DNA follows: TGTGCCAGCAGCCCGCCAGGGGTTGAAAAACTGTTTTTT. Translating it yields CASSPPGVEKLFF.

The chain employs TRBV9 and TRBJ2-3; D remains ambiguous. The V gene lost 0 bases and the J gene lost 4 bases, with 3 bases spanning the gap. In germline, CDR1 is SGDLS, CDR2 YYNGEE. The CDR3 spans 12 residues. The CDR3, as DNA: TGTGCCAGCAGCGTAGCATCAGATACGCAGTATTTT. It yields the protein CASSVASDTQYF.

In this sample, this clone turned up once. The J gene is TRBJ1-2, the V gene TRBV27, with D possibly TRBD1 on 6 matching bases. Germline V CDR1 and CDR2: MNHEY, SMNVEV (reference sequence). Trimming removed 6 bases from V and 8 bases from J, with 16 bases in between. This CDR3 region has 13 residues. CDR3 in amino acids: CASSPPGVLGYTF. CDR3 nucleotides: TGTGCCAGCAGCCCTCCAGGGGTATTAGGCTACACCTTC.

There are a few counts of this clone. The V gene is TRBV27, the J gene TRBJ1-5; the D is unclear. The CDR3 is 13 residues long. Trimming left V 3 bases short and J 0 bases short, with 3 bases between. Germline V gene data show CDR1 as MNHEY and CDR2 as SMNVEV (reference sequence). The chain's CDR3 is CASSFSSNQPQHF. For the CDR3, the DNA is TGTGCCAGCAGTTTTAGTAGCAATCAGCCCCAGCATTTT.

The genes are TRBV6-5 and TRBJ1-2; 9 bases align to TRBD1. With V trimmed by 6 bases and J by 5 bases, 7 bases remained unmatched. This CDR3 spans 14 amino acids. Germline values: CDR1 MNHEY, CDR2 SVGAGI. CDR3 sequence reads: CASSYRGRGYGYTF. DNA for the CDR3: TGTGCCAGCAGCTACAGGGGGCGCGGGTATGGCTACACCTTC.

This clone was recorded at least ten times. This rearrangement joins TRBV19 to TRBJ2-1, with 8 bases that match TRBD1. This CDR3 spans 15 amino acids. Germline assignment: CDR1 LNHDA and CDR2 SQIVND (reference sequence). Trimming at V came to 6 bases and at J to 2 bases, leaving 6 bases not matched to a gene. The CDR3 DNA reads TGTGCCAGTAGAACAGAGGGACAGGCCTACAATGAGCAGTTCTTC. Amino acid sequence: CASRTEGQAYNEQFF.

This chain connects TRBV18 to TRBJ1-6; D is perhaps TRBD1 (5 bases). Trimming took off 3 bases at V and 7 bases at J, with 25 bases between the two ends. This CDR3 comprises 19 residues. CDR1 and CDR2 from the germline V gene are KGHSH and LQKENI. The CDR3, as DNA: TGTGCCAGCTCACCCGGCCAGGGCGCACTACCCTTGAGGAATTCACCCCTCCACTTT. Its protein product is CASSPGQGALPLRNSPLHF.

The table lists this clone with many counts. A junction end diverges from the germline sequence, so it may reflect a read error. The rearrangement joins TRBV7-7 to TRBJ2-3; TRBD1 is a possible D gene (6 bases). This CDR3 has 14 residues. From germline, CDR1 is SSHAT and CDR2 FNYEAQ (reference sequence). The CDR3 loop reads CASSLTGITDTQYF. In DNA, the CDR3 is TGTGCTAGCAGCTTAACAGGGATCACAGATACGCAGTATTTT.

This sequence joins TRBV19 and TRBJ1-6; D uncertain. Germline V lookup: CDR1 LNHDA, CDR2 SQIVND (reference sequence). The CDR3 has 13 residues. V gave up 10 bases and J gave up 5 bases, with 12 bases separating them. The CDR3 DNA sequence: TGTGCCACTAGGAACTTCGATAATTCACCCCTCCACTTT. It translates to CATRNFDNSPLHF. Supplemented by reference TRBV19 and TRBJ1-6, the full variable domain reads DGGITQSPKYLFRKEGQNVTLSCEQNLNHDAMYWYRQDPGQGLRLIYYSQIVNDFQKGDIAEGYSVSREKKESFPLTVTSAQKNPTAFYLCATRNFDNSPLHFGNGTRLTVT.

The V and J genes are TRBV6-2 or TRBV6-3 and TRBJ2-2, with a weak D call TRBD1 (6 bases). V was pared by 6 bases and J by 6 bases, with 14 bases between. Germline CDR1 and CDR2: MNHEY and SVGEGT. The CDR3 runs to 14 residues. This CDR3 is CASSSGAGSGELFF. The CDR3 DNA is TGTGCCAGCAGCTCAGGGGCTGGGTCCGGGGAGCTGTTTTTT.

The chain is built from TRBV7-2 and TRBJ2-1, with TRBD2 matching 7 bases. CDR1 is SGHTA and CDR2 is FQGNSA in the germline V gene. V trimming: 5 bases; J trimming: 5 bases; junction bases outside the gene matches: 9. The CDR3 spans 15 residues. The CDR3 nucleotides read TGTGCCAGCAGCCCCGGGCGGGAGAGACACAATGAGCAGTTCTTC. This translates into CASSPGRERHNEQFF.

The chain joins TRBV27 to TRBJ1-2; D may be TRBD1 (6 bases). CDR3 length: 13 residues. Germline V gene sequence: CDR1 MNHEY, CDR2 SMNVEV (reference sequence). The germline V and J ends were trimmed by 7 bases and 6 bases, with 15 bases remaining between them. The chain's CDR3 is CASTRGGADGYTF. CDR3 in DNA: TGTGCCAGCACACGAGGGGGGGCGGATGGCTACACCTTC.

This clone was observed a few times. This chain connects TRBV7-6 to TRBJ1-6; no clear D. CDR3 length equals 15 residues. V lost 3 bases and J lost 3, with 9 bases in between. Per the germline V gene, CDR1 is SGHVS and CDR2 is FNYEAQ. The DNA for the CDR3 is TGTGCCAGCAGCTTCGGGATGGGCTATAATTCACCCCTCCACTTT. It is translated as CASSFGMGYNSPLHF. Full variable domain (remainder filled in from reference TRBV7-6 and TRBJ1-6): GAGVSQSPRYKVTKRGQDVALRCDPISGHVSLYWYRQALGQGPEFLTYFNYEAQQDKSGLPNDRFSAERPEGSISTLTIQRTEQRDSAMYRCASSFGMGYNSPLHFGNGTRLTVT.

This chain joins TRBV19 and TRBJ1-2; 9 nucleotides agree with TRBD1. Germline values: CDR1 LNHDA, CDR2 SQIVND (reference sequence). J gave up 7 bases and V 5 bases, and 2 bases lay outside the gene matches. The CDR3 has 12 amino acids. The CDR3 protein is CASSQQGAGYTF. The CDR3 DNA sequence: TGTGCCAGTAGTCAACAGGGGGCTGGCTACACCTTC.

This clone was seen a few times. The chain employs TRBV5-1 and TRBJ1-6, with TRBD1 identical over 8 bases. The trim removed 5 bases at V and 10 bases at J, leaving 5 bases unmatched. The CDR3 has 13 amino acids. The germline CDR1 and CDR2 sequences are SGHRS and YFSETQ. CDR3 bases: TGCGCCAGCAGTTTTGGGACAGGATCACCCCTCCACTTT. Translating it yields CASSFGTGSPLHF. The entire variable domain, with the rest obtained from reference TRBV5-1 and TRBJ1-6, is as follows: KAGVTQTPRYLIKTRGQQVTLSCSPISGHRSVSWYQQTPGQGLQFLFEYFSETQRNKGNFPGRFSGRQFSNSRSEMNVSTLELGDSALYLCASSFGTGSPLHFGNGTRLTVT.

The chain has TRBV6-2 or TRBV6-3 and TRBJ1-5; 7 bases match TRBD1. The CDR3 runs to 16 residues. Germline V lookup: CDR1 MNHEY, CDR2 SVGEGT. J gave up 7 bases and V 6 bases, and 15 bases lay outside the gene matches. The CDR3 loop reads CASSSRPDRQSQPQHF. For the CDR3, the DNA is TGTGCCAGCAGCTCCAGACCGGACAGGCAATCGCAGCCCCAGCATTTT.

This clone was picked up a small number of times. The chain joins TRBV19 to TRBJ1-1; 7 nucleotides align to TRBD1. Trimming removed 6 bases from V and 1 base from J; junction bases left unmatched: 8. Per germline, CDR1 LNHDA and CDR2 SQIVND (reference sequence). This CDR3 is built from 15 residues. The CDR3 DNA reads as TGTGCCAGTAGGCAACCACAGGGGTCGAACACTGAAGCTTTCTTT. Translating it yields CASRQPQGSNTEAFF.

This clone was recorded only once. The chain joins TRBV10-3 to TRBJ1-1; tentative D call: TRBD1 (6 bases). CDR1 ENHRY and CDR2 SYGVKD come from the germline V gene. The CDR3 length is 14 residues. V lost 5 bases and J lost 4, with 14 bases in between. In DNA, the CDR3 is TGTGCCATCAGTAACAGGGAGTCGGGCACTGAAGCTTTCTTT. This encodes CAISNRESGTEAFF.

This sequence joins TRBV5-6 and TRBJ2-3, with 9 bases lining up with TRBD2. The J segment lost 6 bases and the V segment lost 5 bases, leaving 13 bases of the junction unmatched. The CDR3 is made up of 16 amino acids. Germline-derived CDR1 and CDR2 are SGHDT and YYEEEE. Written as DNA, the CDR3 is TGTGCCAGCAGTTGGGGACTAGCCCACTCGGCTGATACGCAGTATTTT. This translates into CASSWGLAHSADTQYF.

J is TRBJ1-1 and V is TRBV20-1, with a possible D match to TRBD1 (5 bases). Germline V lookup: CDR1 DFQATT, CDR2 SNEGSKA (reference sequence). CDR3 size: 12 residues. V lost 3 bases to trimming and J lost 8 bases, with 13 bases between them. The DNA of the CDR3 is TGCAGTGCTAGTTTACAGACAGAGGAAGCTTTCTTT. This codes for CSASLQTEEAFF.

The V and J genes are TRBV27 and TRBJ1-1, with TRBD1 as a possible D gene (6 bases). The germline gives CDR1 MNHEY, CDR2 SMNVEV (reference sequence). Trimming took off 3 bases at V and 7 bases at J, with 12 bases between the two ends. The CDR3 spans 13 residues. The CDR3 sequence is CASSFQGSFEAFF. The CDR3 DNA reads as TGTGCCAGCAGTTTTCAGGGGAGTTTTGAAGCTTTCTTT.

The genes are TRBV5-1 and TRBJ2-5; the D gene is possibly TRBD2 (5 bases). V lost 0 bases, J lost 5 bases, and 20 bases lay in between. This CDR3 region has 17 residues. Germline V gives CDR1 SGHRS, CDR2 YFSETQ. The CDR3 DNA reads TGCGCCAGCAGCTTGGCCGCGGGTATTGTGTTCGAGGAGACCCAGTACTTC. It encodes CASSLAAGIVFEETQYF.

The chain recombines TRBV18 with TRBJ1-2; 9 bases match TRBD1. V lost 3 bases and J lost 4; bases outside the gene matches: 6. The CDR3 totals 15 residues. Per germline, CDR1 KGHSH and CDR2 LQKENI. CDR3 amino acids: CASSPTRGQGYGYTF. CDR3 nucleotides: TGTGCCAGCTCACCCACCCGGGGACAGGGCTATGGCTACACCTTC.

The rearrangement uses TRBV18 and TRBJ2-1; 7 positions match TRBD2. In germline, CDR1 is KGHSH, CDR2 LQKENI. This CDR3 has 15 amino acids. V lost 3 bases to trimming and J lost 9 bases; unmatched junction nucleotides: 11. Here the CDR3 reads CASSPQLGGEAEQFF. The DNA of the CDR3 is TGTGCCAGCTCACCTCAGTTGGGGGGGGAGGCTGAGCAGTTCTTC.

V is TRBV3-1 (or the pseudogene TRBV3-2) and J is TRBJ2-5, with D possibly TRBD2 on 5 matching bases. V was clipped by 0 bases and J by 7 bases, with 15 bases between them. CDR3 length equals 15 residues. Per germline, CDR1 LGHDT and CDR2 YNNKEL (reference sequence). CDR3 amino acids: CASSQDLGPRGTQYF. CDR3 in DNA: TGTGCCAGCAGCCAAGATCTGGGCCCACGGGGGACCCAGTACTTC.

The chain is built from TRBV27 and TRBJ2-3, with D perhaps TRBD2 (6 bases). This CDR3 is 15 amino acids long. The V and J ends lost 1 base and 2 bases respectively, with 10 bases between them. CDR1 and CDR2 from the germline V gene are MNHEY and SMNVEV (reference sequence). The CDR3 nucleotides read TGTGCCAGCAGTTTATTGGGGGGTACCACAGATACGCAGTATTTT. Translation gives CASSLLGGTTDTQYF.

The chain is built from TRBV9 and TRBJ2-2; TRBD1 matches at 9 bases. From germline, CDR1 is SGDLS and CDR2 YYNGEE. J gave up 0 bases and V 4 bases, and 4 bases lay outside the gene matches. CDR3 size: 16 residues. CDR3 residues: CASSWTGDSNTGELFF. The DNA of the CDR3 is TGTGCCAGCAGCTGGACAGGGGACTCGAACACCGGGGAGCTGTTTTTT.

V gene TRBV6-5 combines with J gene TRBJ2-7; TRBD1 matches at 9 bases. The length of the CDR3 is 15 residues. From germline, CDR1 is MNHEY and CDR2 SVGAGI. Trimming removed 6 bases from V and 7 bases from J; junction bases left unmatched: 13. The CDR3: CASRPSPGQGMEQYF. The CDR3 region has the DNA TGTGCCAGCAGGCCGTCACCGGGACAGGGTATGGAGCAGTACTTC.

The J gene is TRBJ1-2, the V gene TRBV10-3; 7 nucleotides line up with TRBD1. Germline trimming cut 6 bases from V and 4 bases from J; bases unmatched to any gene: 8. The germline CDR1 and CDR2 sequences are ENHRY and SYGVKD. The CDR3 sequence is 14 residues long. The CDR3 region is CAIRTGTESYGYTF. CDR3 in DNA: TGTGCCATCAGAACCGGGACAGAGAGCTATGGCTACACCTTC.

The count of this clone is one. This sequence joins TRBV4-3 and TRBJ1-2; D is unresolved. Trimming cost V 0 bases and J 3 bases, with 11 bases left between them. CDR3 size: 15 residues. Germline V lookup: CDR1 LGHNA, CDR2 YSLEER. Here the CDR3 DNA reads TGCGCCAGCAGCCAAGAACCCAGGCCCGACTATGGCTACACCTTC. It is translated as CASSQEPRPDYGYTF.